This TCR beta chain is drawn from a study of OX40 agonist ivuxolimab in advanced cancers. Findings and limits, study-wide: Mean expanded clone counts were higher in CD8+ than CD4+ T cells.

For this clone: Its target is not known.

Method: immunoSEQ multiplex PCR; TCRdb's copy keeps in-frame clones and lacks some. The sample has about 54,000 clones; about 80% are singletons. The junction had 4 bases not matched to a gene; V was cut back by 0 bases and J by 2 bases. The CDR3 runs 15 residues. Germline V CDR1 and CDR2: SGHRS, YFSETQ. Specimen: CD4+ or CD8+ T cells sorted from blood, collected in a trial of the OX40 agonist ivuxolimab. The rearrangement joins TRBV5-1 to TRBJ1-2; TRBD1 agrees at 7 bases. The clonotype was recovered from an adult with an advanced solid tumor such as melanoma, head and neck, liver or kidney cancer. CDR3 nucleotides: TGCGCCAGCAGCTTGGCTACAGGGGTGAACTATGGCTACACCTTC. Translation gives CASSLATGVNYGYTF.